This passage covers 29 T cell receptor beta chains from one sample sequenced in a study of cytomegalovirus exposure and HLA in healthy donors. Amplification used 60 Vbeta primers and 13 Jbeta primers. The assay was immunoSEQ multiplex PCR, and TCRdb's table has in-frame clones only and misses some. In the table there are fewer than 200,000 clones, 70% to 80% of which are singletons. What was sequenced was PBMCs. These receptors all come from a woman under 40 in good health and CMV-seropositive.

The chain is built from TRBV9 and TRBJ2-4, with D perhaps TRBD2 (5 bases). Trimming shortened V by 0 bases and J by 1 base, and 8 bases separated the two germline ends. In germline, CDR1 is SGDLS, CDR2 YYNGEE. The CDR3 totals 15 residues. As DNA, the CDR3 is TGTGCCAGCAGCGTAGAACCGGGGGCCAAAAACATTCAGTACTTC. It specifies CASSVEPGAKNIQYF.

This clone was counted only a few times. CDR3 bases: TGCGCCAGCAGCTTGAACGGTTACGAGCAGTACTTC. Amino acid sequence: CASSLNGYEQYF. The V gene is TRBV5-1, the J gene TRBJ2-7; D gene ambiguous. The germline V gene has CDR1 SGHRS and CDR2 YFSETQ. The length of the CDR3 is 12 residues. Trimming cost V 1 base and J 4 bases, with 6 bases left between them.

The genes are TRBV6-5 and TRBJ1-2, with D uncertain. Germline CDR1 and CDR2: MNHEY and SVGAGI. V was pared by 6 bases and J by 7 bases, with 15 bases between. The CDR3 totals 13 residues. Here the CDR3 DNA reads TGTGCCAGCAGGCCCGGGATTATAGGTGGCTACACCTTC. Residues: CASRPGIIGGYTF.

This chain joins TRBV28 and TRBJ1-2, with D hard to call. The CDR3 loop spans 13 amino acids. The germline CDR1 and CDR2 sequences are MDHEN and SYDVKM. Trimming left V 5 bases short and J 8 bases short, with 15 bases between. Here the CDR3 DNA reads TGTGCCAGCAGTGCGGTTCAGAGAGGAGGCTACACCTTC. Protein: CASSAVQRGGYTF.

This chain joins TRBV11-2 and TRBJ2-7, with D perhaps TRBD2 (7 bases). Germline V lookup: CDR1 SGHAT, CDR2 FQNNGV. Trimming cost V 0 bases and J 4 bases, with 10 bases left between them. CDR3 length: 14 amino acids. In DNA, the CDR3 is TGTGCCAGCAGCTTAGAGGGGGGGGCTTACGAGCAGTACTTC. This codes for CASSLEGGAYEQYF.

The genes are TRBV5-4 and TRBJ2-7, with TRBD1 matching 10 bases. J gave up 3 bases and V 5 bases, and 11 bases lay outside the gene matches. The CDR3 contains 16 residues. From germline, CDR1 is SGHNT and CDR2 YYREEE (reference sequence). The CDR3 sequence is CASSAGQGDFGYEQYF. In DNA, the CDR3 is TGTGCCAGCAGTGCCGGACAGGGGGATTTTGGCTACGAGCAGTACTTC.

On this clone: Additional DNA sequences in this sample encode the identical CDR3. The CDR3 spells CASSPSGGSTDTQYF. DNA for the CDR3: TGTGCCAGCAGCCCCTCCGGGGGGTCTACAGATACGCAGTATTTT. The chain carries TRBV6-4 and TRBJ2-3; 7 nucleotides agree with TRBD2. The CDR3 is 15 amino acids. The germline V gene encodes CDR1 MRHNA and CDR2 SNTAGT. The J segment lost 3 bases and the V segment lost 6 bases, leaving 9 bases of the junction unmatched.

CDR3 region: CASSLSGQANTGELFF. CDR3 sequence (DNA): TGCGCCAGCAGCTTGTCAGGACAGGCGAACACCGGGGAGCTGTTTTTT. The V and J genes are TRBV5-1 and TRBJ2-2; TRBD1 aligns across 7 bases. This CDR3 has 16 residues. Germline assignment: CDR1 SGHRS and CDR2 YFSETQ. J gave up 0 bases and V 1 base, and 3 bases lay outside the gene matches.

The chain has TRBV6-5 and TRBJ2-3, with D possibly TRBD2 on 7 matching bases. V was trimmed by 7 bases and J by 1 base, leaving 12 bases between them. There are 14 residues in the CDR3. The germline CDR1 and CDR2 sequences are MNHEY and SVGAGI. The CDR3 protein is CASKGGWGTDTQYF. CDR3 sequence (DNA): TGTGCCAGCAAGGGGGGGTGGGGCACAGATACGCAGTATTTT.

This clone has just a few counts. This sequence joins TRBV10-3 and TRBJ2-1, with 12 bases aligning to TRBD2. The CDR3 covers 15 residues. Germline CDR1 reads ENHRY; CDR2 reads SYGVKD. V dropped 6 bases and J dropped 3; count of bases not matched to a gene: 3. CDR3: CAIRPGLAGYNEQFF. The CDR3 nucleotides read TGTGCCATCAGGCCGGGACTAGCGGGCTACAATGAGCAGTTCTTC.

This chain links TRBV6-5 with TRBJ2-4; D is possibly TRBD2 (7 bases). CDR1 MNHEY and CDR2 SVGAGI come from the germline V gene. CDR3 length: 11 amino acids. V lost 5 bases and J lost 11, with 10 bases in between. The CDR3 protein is CASSRGGFQYF. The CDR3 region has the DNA TGTGCCAGCAGTCGCGGGGGCTTTCAGTACTTC.

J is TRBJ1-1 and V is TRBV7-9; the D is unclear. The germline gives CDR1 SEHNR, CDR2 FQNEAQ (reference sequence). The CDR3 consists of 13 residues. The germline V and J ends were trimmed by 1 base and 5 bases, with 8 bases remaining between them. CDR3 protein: CASSLDRKTEAFF. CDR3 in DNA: TGTGCCAGCAGCTTAGACAGAAAGACTGAAGCTTTCTTT.

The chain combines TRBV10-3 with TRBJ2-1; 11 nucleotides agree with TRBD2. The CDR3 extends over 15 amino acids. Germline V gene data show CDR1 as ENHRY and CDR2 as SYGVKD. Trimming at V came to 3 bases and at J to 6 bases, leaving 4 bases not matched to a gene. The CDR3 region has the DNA TGTGCCATCAGTGATGTAGCGGGAGGGATCAATGAGCAGTTCTTC. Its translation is CAISDVAGGINEQFF.

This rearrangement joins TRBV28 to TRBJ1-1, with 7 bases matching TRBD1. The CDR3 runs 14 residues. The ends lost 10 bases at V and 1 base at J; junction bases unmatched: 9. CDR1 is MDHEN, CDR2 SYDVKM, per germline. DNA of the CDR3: TGTGCCACTCTGCCAGGGGGTGGGAACACTGAAGCTTTCTTT. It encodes CATLPGGGNTEAFF.

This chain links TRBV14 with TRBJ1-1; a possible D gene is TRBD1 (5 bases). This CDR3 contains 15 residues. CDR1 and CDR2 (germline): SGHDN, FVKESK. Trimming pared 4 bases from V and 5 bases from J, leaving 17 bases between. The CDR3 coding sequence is TGTGCCAGCAGCCCTCTTGGGGCTCTGAGGACTGAAGCTTTCTTT. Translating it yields CASSPLGALRTEAFF.

CDR3 region: CASSQEGIAGGMNTGELFF. The CDR3 bases are TGTGCCAGCAGCCAAGAGGGAATAGCGGGGGGCATGAACACCGGGGAGCTGTTTTTT. V usage is TRBV4-2 and J usage is TRBJ2-2; 10 bases fit TRBD2. Germline assignment: CDR1 LGHNA and CDR2 YNFKEQ. The CDR3 has 19 amino acids. Trimming took 0 bases from V and 1 from J; bases not matched to a gene: 8.

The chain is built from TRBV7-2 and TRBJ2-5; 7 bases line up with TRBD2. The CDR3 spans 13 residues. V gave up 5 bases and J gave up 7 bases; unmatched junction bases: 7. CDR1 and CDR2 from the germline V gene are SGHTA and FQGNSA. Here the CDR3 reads CASSPPGRGTQYF. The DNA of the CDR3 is TGTGCCAGCAGCCCACCAGGGAGGGGGACCCAGTACTTC.

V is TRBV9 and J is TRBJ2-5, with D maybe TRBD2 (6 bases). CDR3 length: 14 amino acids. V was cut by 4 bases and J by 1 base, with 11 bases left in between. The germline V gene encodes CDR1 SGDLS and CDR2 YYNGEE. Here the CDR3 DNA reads TGTGCCAGCAGCTTCCGGGACTTCCAAGAGACCCAGTACTTC. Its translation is CASSFRDFQETQYF.

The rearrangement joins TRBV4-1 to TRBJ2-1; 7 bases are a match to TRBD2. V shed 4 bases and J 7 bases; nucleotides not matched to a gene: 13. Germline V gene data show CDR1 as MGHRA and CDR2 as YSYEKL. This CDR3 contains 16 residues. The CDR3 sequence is CASSLGSQRGPNEQFF. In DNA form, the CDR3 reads TGCGCCAGCAGCCTTGGGAGCCAGCGGGGACCGAATGAGCAGTTCTTC.

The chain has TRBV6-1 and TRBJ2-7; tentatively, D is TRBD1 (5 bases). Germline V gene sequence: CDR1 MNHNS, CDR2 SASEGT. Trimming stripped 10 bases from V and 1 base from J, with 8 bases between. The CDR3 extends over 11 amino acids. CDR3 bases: TGTGCCATCGACAGTTCCTACGAGCAGTACTTC. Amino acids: CAIDSSYEQYF.

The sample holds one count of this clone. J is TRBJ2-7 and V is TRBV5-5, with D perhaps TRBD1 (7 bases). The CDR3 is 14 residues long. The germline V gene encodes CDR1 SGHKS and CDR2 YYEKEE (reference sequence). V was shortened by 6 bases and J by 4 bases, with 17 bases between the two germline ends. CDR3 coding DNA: TGTGCCAGCACCTCGGGAGACAGGGTATACGAGCAGTACTTC. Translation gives CASTSGDRVYEQYF. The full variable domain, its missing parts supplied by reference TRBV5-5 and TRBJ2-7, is DAGVTQSPTHLIKTRGQQVTLRCSPISGHKSVSWYQQVLGQGPQFIFQYYEKEERGRGNFPDRFSARQFPNYSSELNVNALLLGDSALYLCASTSGDRVYEQYFGPGTRLTVT.

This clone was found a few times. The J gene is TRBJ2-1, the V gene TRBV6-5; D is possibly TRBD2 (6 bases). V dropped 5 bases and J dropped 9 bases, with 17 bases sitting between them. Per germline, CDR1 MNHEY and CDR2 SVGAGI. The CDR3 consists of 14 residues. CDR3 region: CASSRLFSGAEQFF. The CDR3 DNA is TGTGCCAGCAGTAGGCTCTTTAGCGGCGCTGAGCAGTTCTTC.

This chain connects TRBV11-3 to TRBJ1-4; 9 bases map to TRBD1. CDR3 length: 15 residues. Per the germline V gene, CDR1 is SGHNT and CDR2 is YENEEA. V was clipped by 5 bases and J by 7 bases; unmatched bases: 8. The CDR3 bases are TGTGCCAGCAGCCAATGGACAGGGGACTTTGAAAAACTGTTTTTT. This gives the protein CASSQWTGDFEKLFF.

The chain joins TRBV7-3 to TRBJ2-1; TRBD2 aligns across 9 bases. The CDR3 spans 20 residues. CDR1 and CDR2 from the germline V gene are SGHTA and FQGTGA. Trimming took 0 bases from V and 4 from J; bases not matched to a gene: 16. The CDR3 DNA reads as TGTGCCAGCAGCTTAACCCTAGCGGGATCCCCCCCCGCTCGATACAATGAGCAGTTCTTC. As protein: CASSLTLAGSPPARYNEQFF.

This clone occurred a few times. The CDR3 nucleotides read TGTGCCAGCAGCTTAACCGGGAGGTGGTCCTACAATGAGCAGTTCTTC. It specifies CASSLTGRWSYNEQFF. The chain is built from TRBV7-9 and TRBJ2-1; 7 nucleotides align to TRBD2. The CDR3 has 16 amino acids. J gave up 1 base and V 2 bases, and 5 bases lay outside the gene matches. Germline V CDR1 and CDR2: SEHNR, FQNEAQ (reference sequence).

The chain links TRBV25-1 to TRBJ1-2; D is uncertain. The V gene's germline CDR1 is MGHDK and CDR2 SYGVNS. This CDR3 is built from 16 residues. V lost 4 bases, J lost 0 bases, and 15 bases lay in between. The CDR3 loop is CASSGIKRTTNYGYTF. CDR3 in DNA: TGTGCCAGCAGTGGAATCAAAAGGACTACTAACTATGGCTACACCTTC.

CDR3 sequence reads: CASSEVGSGGANEQFF. As DNA, the CDR3 is TGTGCCAGCAGTGAAGTGGGTAGCGGGGGAGCAAATGAGCAGTTCTTC. V gene TRBV6-1 combines with J gene TRBJ2-1, with TRBD2 matching 9 bases. From germline, CDR1 is MNHNS and CDR2 SASEGT. The CDR3 is 16 amino acids. Unmatched junction bases numbered 8, after V lost 1 base and J lost 7 bases.

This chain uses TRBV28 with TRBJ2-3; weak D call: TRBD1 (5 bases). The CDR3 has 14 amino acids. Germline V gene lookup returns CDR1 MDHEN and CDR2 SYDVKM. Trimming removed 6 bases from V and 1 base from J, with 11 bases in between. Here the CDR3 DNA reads TGTGCCAGCAGCGCACAGGCTGGCACAGATACGCAGTATTTT. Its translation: CASSAQAGTDTQYF.

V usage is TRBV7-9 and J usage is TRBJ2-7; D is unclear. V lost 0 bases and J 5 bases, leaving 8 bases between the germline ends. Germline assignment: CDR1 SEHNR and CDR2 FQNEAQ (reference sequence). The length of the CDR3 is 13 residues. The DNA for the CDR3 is TGTGCCAGCAGCTTAGCTCTATCCAACGAGCAGTACTTC. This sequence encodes CASSLALSNEQYF.